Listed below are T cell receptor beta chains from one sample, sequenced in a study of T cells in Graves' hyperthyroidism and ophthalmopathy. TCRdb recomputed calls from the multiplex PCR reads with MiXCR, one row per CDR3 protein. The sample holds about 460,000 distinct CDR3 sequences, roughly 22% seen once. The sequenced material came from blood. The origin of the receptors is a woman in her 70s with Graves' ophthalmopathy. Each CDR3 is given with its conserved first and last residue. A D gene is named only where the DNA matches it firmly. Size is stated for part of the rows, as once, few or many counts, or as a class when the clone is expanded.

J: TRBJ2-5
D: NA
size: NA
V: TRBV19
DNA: TGTGCCAGTGGCAGTTTTTGGGCTAGCGACAACCAAGAGACCCAGTACTTC
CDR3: CASGSFWASDNQETQYF

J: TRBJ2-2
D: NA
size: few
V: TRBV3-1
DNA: TGTGCCAGCAGCCTAAAGTCGGGGCTAGAGACCGGGGAGCTGTTTTTT
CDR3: CASSLKSGLETGELFF

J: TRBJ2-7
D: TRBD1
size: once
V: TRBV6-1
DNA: TGTGCCAGCAGCAGGGTGGGCAGGGGGCTTGACGAGCAGTACTTC
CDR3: CASSRVGRGLDEQYF

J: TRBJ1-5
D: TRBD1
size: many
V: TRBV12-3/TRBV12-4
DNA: TGTGCCAGCAGTTTACAGACAGGGAACCAGCCCCAGCATTTT
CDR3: CASSLQTGNQPQHF

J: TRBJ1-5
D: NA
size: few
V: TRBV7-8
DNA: TGTGCCAGCACCCCGAGCGGGAATCAGCCCCAGCATTTT
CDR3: CASTPSGNQPQHF

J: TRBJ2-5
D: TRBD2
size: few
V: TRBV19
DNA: TGTGCCAGTAGTATAACTAGCGGGTACCAAGAGACCCAGTACTTC
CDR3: CASSITSGYQETQYF

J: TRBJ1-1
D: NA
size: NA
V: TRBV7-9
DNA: TGTGCCAGCATCGGGACGGCTAACACTGAAGCTTTCTTT
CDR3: CASIGTANTEAFF

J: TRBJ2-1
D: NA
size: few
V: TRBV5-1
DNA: TGCGCCAGCAGCTTGGTTGTGTTTAATGAGCAGTTCTTC
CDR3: CASSLVVFNEQFF

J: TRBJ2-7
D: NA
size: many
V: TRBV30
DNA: TGTGCCTGGAGTGTATCTCGAGTAGGCGAGCAGTACTTC
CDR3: CAWSVSRVGEQYF

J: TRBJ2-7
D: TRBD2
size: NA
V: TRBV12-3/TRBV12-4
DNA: TGTGCCAGCAGCTCCATAGCGGGAGTCTACGAGCAGTACTTC
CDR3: CASSSIAGVYEQYF

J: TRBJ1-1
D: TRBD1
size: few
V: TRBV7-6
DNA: TGTGCCAGCAGCTCCGGTCCTCTAGGACAGGGAGGGACTGAAGCTTTCTTT
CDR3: CASSSGPLGQGGTEAFF

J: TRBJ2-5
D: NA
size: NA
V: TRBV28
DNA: TGTGCCAGCAGGCTACGGGGGCGCCAAGAGACCCAGTACTTC
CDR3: CASRLRGRQETQYF

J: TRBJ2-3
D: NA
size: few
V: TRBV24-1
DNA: TGTGCCACCAGTGGAATAGGCGTTACTACAGATACGCAGTATTTT
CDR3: CATSGIGVTTDTQYF

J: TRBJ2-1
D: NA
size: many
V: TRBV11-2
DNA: TGTGCCAGCAGCTTTGCCCGCAATGAGCAGTTCTTC
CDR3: CASSFARNEQFF

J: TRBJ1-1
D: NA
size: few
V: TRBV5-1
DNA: TGCGCCAGCAGCTTTTTGGCCGACGCGAACACTGAAGCTTTCTTT
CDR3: CASSFLADANTEAFF

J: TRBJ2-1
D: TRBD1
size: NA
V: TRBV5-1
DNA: TGCGCCAGCAGCTTCCGGACAGGGAGGCACAATGAGCAGTTCTTC
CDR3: CASSFRTGRHNEQFF

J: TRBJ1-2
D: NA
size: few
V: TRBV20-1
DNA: TGCAGTCCCCAGAGGGGCGTGGGGGCCTATGGCTACACCTTC
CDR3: CSPQRGVGAYGYTF

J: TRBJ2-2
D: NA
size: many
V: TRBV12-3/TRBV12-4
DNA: TGTGCCAGCAGTTTAGCTAGGACGACCGGGGAGCTGTTTTTT
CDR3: CASSLARTTGELFF

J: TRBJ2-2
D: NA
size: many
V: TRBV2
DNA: TGTGCCAGCAGTGGGGGACCCTCGGGGGAGCTGTTTTTT
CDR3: CASSGGPSGELFF

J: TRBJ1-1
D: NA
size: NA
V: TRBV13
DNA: TGTGCCAGCAGCTTATTTAGGACAGCGGAGGCTTTCTTT
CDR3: CASSLFRTAEAFF

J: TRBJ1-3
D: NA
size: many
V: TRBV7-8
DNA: TGTGCCAGCAGCTTAGGCGGCAGCTCTGGAAACACCATATATTTT
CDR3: CASSLGGSSGNTIYF

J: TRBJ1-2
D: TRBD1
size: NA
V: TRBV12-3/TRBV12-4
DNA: TGTGCCAGCAGCCGGGACAGTCACTATGGCTACACCTTC
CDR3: CASSRDSHYGYTF

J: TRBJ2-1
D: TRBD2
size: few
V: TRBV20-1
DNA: TGCAGCGCGGGAGAAACGGATGAGCAGTTCTTC
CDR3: CSAGETDEQFF

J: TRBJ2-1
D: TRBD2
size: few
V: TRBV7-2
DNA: TGTGCCAGCAGCTTGAGTGCTAGCGGCCCCTACAATGAGCAGTTCTTC
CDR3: CASSLSASGPYNEQFF